Below are 5 T cell receptor beta chains sequenced from a single sample in a study of cytomegalovirus exposure and HLA in healthy donors. Vbeta (60) and Jbeta (13) primers were used in the PCR. The data were produced by immunoSEQ multiplex PCR, yet TCRdb's version contains in-frame clones alone and is incomplete. The data show around 150,000 clones, about 75% seen once. Sample: PBMCs. These receptors all come from a young man in good health and CMV-seronegative.

The V call is TRBV6-5, the J call TRBJ1-5, with D possibly matching TRBD1 (6 bases). This CDR3 has 14 residues. V was clipped by 0 bases and J by 4 bases, with 7 bases between them. Germline V gives CDR1 MNHEY, CDR2 SVGAGI. CDR3 nucleotide sequence: TGTGCCAGCAGTTACTCGGGGGCGAATCAGCCCCAGCATTTT. Its translation: CASSYSGANQPQHF.

The V call is TRBV5-4, the J call TRBJ2-3, with 7 bases aligning to TRBD2. This CDR3 spans 15 amino acids. The germline gives CDR1 SGHNT, CDR2 YYREEE (reference sequence). Trimming removed 0 bases from V and 0 bases from J; junction bases left unmatched: 1. CDR3 protein: CASSLGGGSTDTQYF. The CDR3 bases are TGTGCCAGCAGCTTGGGGGGGGGTAGCACAGATACGCAGTATTTT.

V is TRBV7-7 and J is TRBJ2-3; TRBD1 agrees at 8 bases. The CDR3 runs 18 residues. With 7 bases clipped from V and 4 bases from J, the junction kept 19 bases outside the gene matches. The germline gives CDR1 SSHAT, CDR2 FNYEAQ (reference sequence). The CDR3, as DNA: TGTGCCAGCACCCCGCTGCCGACAGGGGAAGACGCAGCAGATACGCAGTATTTT. Its protein is CASTPLPTGEDAADTQYF.

This chain links TRBV5-1 with TRBJ2-1; TRBD1 matches 7 bases. Trimming cost V 4 bases and J 2 bases; bases outside gene matches: 3. Looked up from germline, CDR1 is SGHRS and CDR2 is YFSETQ. This CDR3 spans 14 amino acids. CDR3 DNA: TGCGCCAGCAGCCGGGGACAGACCTACAATGAGCAGTTCTTC. Encoded protein: CASSRGQTYNEQFF.

The chain uses TRBV28 and TRBJ1-3; 9 nucleotides match TRBD1. The length of the CDR3 is 17 residues. V lost 4 bases and J lost 0; bases outside the gene matches: 7. CDR1 is MDHEN, CDR2 SYDVKM, per germline. The CDR3 bases are TGTGCCAGCAGTTCCTCGGGACAGGGTCTCTCTGGAAACACCATATATTTT. Amino acids: CASSSSGQGLSGNTIYF.